Shown below are 26 T cell receptor beta chains from a single sample sequenced in a study of T cell responses to AZD1222 COVID-19 vaccine. Here immunoSEQ multiplex PCR was the method, and the copy in TCRdb shows in-frame clones only, minus some. The sample has 120,000 to 150,000 clones; 90% to 95% are singletons. The sample was peripheral blood, taken on day 0 of AZD1222 vaccination. These TCRs come from an adult in good health.

The chain has TRBV10-3 and TRBJ2-7; possibly TRBD1 for D (5 bases). CDR1 is ENHRY and CDR2 is SYGVKD in the germline V gene. The CDR3 is 14 amino acids. V lost 2 bases and J lost 5, with 13 bases in between. This chain's CDR3 is CAISEIPGFDEQYF. The CDR3, as DNA: TGTGCCATCAGTGAGATCCCAGGGTTCGACGAGCAGTACTTC.

CDR3 DNA sequence: TGTGCCAGCAGTGAAGGGTCCCATGAGCAGTTCTTC. Translating it yields CASSEGSHEQFF. The chain links TRBV6-1 to TRBJ2-1; D is unresolved. Germline values: CDR1 MNHNS, CDR2 SASEGT. Trimming removed 1 base at V and 8 bases at J, with 6 bases between. The CDR3 is 12 amino acids.

The rearrangement links TRBV14 to TRBJ1-1, with 8 bases aligning to TRBD1. Trimming removed 3 bases from V and 10 bases from J; junction bases left unmatched: 4. Germline assignment: CDR1 SGHDN and CDR2 FVKESK. CDR3 length: 12 residues. This CDR3 is CASSQTGVSAFF. CDR3 DNA: TGTGCCAGCAGCCAGACAGGGGTCTCAGCTTTCTTT.

The rearrangement links TRBV4-3 to TRBJ1-2; D unclear. The CDR3 loop spans 15 amino acids. Germline CDR1 LGHNA, CDR2 YSLEER. V lost 1 base, J lost 0 bases, and 9 bases lay in between. CDR3 loop: CASSQGFQANYGYTF. The CDR3 nucleotides are TGCGCCAGCAGCCAAGGTTTCCAGGCTAACTATGGCTACACCTTC.

The chain is built from TRBV29-1 and TRBJ1-1; D gene ambiguous. The CDR3 totals 12 residues. The V end lost 7 bases, the J end lost 3 bases, and 12 bases lay between the germline ends. Germline lookup yields CDR1 SQVTM and CDR2 ANQGSEA. The CDR3 loop reads CSAARQDTEAFF. As DNA, the CDR3 is TGCAGCGCTGCTCGGCAGGACACTGAAGCTTTCTTT.

Here the CDR3 reads CASSLGREAFF. The CDR3 DNA sequence: TGTGCCAGCAGCCTCGGGAGGGAAGCTTTCTTT. This chain connects TRBV6-5 to TRBJ1-1; D is undetermined. CDR1 MNHEY and CDR2 SVGAGI come from the germline V gene. The CDR3 length is 11 residues. Trimming left V 6 bases short and J 8 bases short, with 10 bases between.

The chain uses TRBV15 and TRBJ1-5; D might be TRBD1 (5 bases). CDR3 length: 14 residues. V was clipped by 3 bases and J by 3 bases, with 9 bases between them. CDR1 LNHNV and CDR2 YYDKDF come from the germline V gene (reference sequence). The CDR3 DNA follows: TGTGCCACCAGCAGGGACAAGTACAATCAGCCCCAGCATTTT. Translated: CATSRDKYNQPQHF.

J is TRBJ1-2 and V is TRBV12-5; TRBD1 is a possible D gene (5 bases). The length of the CDR3 is 17 residues. The germline V gene encodes CDR1 LGHNT and CDR2 FRNRAP. Deletions cut 5 bases from V and 4 bases from J, with 23 bases between. CDR3 in amino acids: CASGPGTRGTWGYGYTF. For the CDR3, the DNA is TGTGCTAGTGGTCCAGGGACCCGGGGCACGTGGGGCTATGGCTACACCTTC.

This clone came up once. The V and J genes are TRBV7-9 and TRBJ2-1; 10 bases are shared with TRBD2. The V gene's germline CDR1 is SEHNR and CDR2 FQNEAQ (reference sequence). V lost 2 bases to trimming and J lost 3 bases; unmatched junction nucleotides: 10. This CDR3 is 18 amino acids long. CDR3 amino acids: CASSLPFRLAGVYNEQFF. The CDR3 DNA follows: TGTGCCAGCAGCTTACCCTTTAGGCTAGCGGGAGTCTACAATGAGCAGTTCTTC.

The chain has TRBV30 and TRBJ2-7, with D perhaps TRBD2 (5 bases). The CDR3 contains 15 residues. Germline CDR1 reads GTSNPN; CDR2 reads SVGIG (reference sequence). Trimming pared 2 bases from V and 9 bases from J, leaving 23 bases between. CDR3 protein: CAWSTGNRQTEVQYF. CDR3 nucleotide sequence: TGTGCCTGGAGTACGGGCAACCGTCAGACGGAGGTGCAGTACTTC.

This sequence joins TRBV5-6 and TRBJ2-3; D perhaps matches TRBD1 (6 bases). Looked up from germline, CDR1 is SGHDT and CDR2 is YYEEEE. V was cut by 4 bases and J by 1 base, with 10 bases left in between. The CDR3 runs to 14 residues. The CDR3 is CASSRGYGTDTQYF. The DNA for the CDR3 is TGTGCCAGCAGCAGGGGGTATGGCACAGATACGCAGTATTTT. Full variable domain (rest looked up from reference TRBV5-6 and TRBJ2-3): DAGVTQSPTHLIKTRGQQVTLRCSPKSGHDTVSWYQQALGQGPQFIFQYYEEEERQRGNFPDRFSGHQFPNYSSELNVNALLLGDSALYLCASSRGYGTDTQYFGPGTRLTVL.

The J gene is TRBJ1-5, the V gene TRBV15; no reliable D call. The V end was cut by 1 base, the J end by 0 bases, with 10 bases between. The germline V gene encodes CDR1 LNHNV and CDR2 YYDKDF (reference sequence). The CDR3 runs 16 residues. In DNA, the CDR3 is TGTGCCACCAGCAGAGGTCACCCTTATAGCAATCAGCCCCAGCATTTT. This sequence encodes CATSRGHPYSNQPQHF.

V is TRBV12-5 and J is TRBJ2-2; tentative D call: TRBD2 (5 bases). This CDR3 is built from 14 residues. V shed 6 bases and J shed 3 bases, with 11 bases lying between them. In germline, CDR1 is LGHNT, CDR2 FRNRAP. The CDR3 here is CASGEDSYTGELFF. CDR3 bases: TGTGCTAGTGGGGAGGACTCTTACACCGGGGAGCTGTTTTTT.

On this clone itself: This CDR3 is also generated by other DNA sequences in the sample. This chain joins TRBV18 and TRBJ1-1; D is possibly TRBD1 (5 bases). The germline V gene encodes CDR1 KGHSH and CDR2 LQKENI. The CDR3 has 14 residues. The V and J ends lost 6 bases and 0 bases respectively, with 11 bases between them. CDR3 in DNA: TGTGCCAGCTCGAGGGGCAGTATGAACACTGAAGCTTTCTTT. This translates into CASSRGSMNTEAFF.

The rearrangement links TRBV4-2 to TRBJ2-1; TRBD2 matches 10 bases. This CDR3 has 14 amino acids. V was pared by 4 bases and J by 6 bases, with 3 bases of the junction left unmatched. Germline assignment: CDR1 LGHNA and CDR2 YNFKEQ. The chain's CDR3 is CASSRTSGTNEQFF. The CDR3 DNA reads TGTGCCAGCAGCCGAACTAGCGGGACCAATGAGCAGTTCTTC.

The genes are TRBV9 and TRBJ2-3, with a tentative D call TRBD2 (7 bases). Germline CDR1 and CDR2: SGDLS and YYNGEE. The CDR3 is 17 residues long. V was clipped by 4 bases and J by 5 bases, with 23 bases between them. CDR3 in DNA: TGTGCCAGCAGCTCTCCAGGGGCGGGAGTAAGGGGAGATACGCAGTATTTT. Its translation is CASSSPGAGVRGDTQYF.

The genes are TRBV2 and TRBJ1-1; 9 bases agree with TRBD1. Losses at the gene ends were 8 bases for V and 5 bases for J; bases not matched to a gene: 9. This CDR3 is 14 amino acids long. Germline V gives CDR1 SNHLY, CDR2 FYNNEI. The CDR3 sequence is CASDGQGRGTEAFF. The CDR3 region has the DNA TGTGCCAGCGACGGACAGGGGCGGGGTACTGAAGCTTTCTTT.

This clone was detected a few times. The chain uses TRBV6-5 and TRBJ2-2; possibly TRBD2 for D (5 bases). V was cut by 11 bases and J by 2 bases, with 15 bases left in between. Germline V CDR1 and CDR2: MNHEY, SVGAGI. The CDR3 loop spans 14 amino acids. CDR3 residues: CALRRTPNTGELFF. For the CDR3, the DNA is TGTGCCCTCAGGAGGACGCCCAACACCGGGGAGCTGTTTTTT.

This chain connects TRBV11-3 to TRBJ2-2, with TRBD1 identical over 9 bases. This CDR3 contains 17 residues. From germline, CDR1 is SGHNT and CDR2 YENEEA. The junction had 7 bases not matched to a gene; V was cut back by 4 bases and J by 1 base. The CDR3 DNA reads TGTGCCAGCAGCTGGTCTTCGGGACAGGGGAACACCGGGGAGCTGTTTTTT. Translation: CASSWSSGQGNTGELFF. Combining the CDR3 with reference TRBV11-3 and TRBJ2-2 gives the whole variable domain EAGVVQSPRYKIIEKKQPVAFWCNPISGHNTLYWYLQNLGQGPELLIRYENEEAVDDSQLPKDRFSAERLKGVDSTLKIQPAELGDSAVYLCASSWSSGQGNTGELFFGEGSRLTVL.

This clone is a singleton in its sample. The chain uses TRBV4-2 and TRBJ2-3, with TRBD2 matching over 9 bases. Trimming cost V 7 bases and J 6 bases; bases outside gene matches: 8. Germline V gene lookup returns CDR1 LGHNA and CDR2 YNFKEQ. CDR3 length: 14 amino acids. The CDR3 DNA reads as TGTGCCAGCACCAACCTGGCGGGAGGGGATACGCAGTATTTT. This gives the protein CASTNLAGGDTQYF.

This clone was detected only once. The junction departs from the called germline gene at one end, perhaps through a read error. J is TRBJ1-1 and V is TRBV5-1; D possibly corresponds to TRBD1 (6 bases). The CDR3 is made up of 12 amino acids. CDR1 is SGHRS and CDR2 is YFSETQ in the germline V gene. CDR3 sequence (DNA): TGCGCCAGCAGCCCCCCAGGCGGGGGGGCTGTCTTT. Its protein is CASSPPGGGAVF.

The chain employs TRBV5-1 and TRBJ1-1, with D uncertain. Germline loops: CDR1 SGHRS, CDR2 YFSETQ. V dropped 0 bases and J dropped 7 bases, with 4 bases sitting between them. The CDR3 covers 11 residues. CDR3 DNA sequence: TGCGCCAGCAGCTTGGCAGGTGAAGCTTTCTTT. Translating it yields CASSLAGEAFF.

This chain links TRBV6-4 with TRBJ1-5, with D unresolved. Trimming pared 6 bases from V and 8 bases from J, leaving 14 bases between. This CDR3 spans 13 amino acids. Germline lookup yields CDR1 MRHNA and CDR2 SNTAGT. In nucleotides, the CDR3 is TGTGCCAGCAGCCGGGAGGTCGAGGAGCCCCAGCATTTT. Translating gives CASSREVEEPQHF.

The chain couples TRBV19 to TRBJ2-1; D is ambiguous. Germline V gene lookup returns CDR1 LNHDA and CDR2 SQIVND (reference sequence). Trimming took off 3 bases at V and 9 bases at J, with 18 bases between the two ends. The CDR3 consists of 15 residues. Here the CDR3 reads CASSIGDHRDSEQFF. The DNA for the CDR3 is TGTGCCAGTAGTATTGGGGATCACCGTGATAGTGAGCAGTTCTTC.

V usage is TRBV10-3 and J usage is TRBJ2-2, with TRBD2 matching over 8 bases. Germline V lookup: CDR1 ENHRY, CDR2 SYGVKD. The CDR3 loop spans 14 amino acids. With 10 bases clipped from V and 3 bases from J, the junction kept 7 bases outside the gene matches. The CDR3 nucleotides are TGTGCCACGTGGACTAGCAGGGACACCGGGGAGCTGTTTTTT. It yields the protein CATWTSRDTGELFF.

J is TRBJ1-3 and V is TRBV24-1; D is ambiguous. The CDR3 loop spans 14 amino acids. Looked up from germline, CDR1 is KGHDR and CDR2 is SFDVKD. V lost 4 bases and J 4 bases, leaving 10 bases between the germline ends. This CDR3 is CATSDPGRGNTIYF. The CDR3 DNA sequence: TGTGCCACCAGTGACCCCGGACGGGGAAACACCATATATTTT.